This TCR beta chain was sequenced in a study of cytomegalovirus exposure and HLA in healthy donors (dated 2017 in TCRdb). For context, the study as a whole: In an earlier analysis of roughly 590 of the donors, 250 to 300 Gb of sequence data and 120 million or so unique TCR beta sequences from 150 million to 200 million T cells were reported. Of the approximately 400 genotyped donors, roughly 80% fell in the genetic ancestry cluster associated with self-reported Caucasian donors. An earlier analysis of around 580 of the donors used high-throughput TCR beta sequencing to judge whether each TCR beta V gene segment behaved as functional or pseudogenic. The study aimed to test whether signatures of past pathogen exposure could be identified by cataloging public T cell receptors. All discovery cohort repertoires had been generated using a single sequencing platform. Besides the first cohort of more than 650 subjects, a separate validation cohort made up of roughly 120 different subjects was used. To study patterns of TCR occurrence, a later analysis re-analyzed previously published TCR beta repertoires from just over 650 donors and added high-resolution HLA genotyping. Rather than drawing on any new phenotypic data, the later analysis identified candidate immune exposures from TCR beta sequences and the way those sequences occurred across donors. The T cell repertoires of about 700 subjects were profiled by immunosequencing and related to cytomegalovirus serostatus. Donor age, sex, ethnicity and CMV serostatus were compiled alongside the repertoire data. Four to six DR-DQ haplotypes were handled as single units for association and clustering, since linkage in the cohort was strong. An early release covering roughly 640 HLA-typed donors comprised about 310 gigabases of sequencing data and roughly 86 million unique TCR sequences. On average, around 240,000 unique TCR beta nucleotide sequences were sequenced per donor among fewer than 500 genotyped donors of the cohort, with 15% to 20% of those sequences being non-productive. Genome-wide SNP genotypes for about 60% of the 666 donors were used in a later genetic analysis, which treated that subset as a discovery cohort. Class I and class II HLA loci were covered by the typing at four-digit resolution. Typing coverage varied by locus: about 629-630 donors for A, B, C, DRB1 and DQB1; approximately 520 for DQA1; more than 600 for DPA1; roughly 450 for DPB1. High-throughput TCR immunosequencing, statistical association of individual TCRs with disease status, and machine learning were combined to predict cytomegalovirus infection status. Broader findings and caveats from the paper: A later analysis found that TCR association rates varied across HLA loci, with DRB1 alleles showing the most associated TCRs and HLA-C alleles the fewest. Because some donors lacked HLA typing at each locus, the association tests relied only on the typed subset. Immune exposure information for the cohort was limited to CMV serostatus. Some IMGT-functional V segments, including TRBV6-2 and TRBV6-3, could not be told apart with the 87-base-pair reads, so those segments were excluded. A cluster of highly shared sequence variants was judged likely to represent a technical artifact of the sequencing pipeline. In a later genetic analysis, fewer N-insertions in productive TCRs were reported among donors in an Asian-associated ancestry cluster than the approximately 670-donor mean. According to a later analysis, parvovirus B19, influenza, CMV and Epstein-Barr virus appeared linked to several top co-occurrence clusters. Most TCR sequences were observed very rarely across donors, whereas some public TCRs were present in many individuals. Linkage disequilibrium might explain the correlated functional status among segregating V segments, but an unknown experimental factor could not be excluded. A further reported finding was that TCR beta sequences accurately predicted the HLA-A and HLA-B alleles for most subjects in the first cohort. The authors suggested that the approach could potentially be extended to other disease states and immunological phenotypes. Presence/absence analyses assumed roughly uniform sequencing depth across donors, an assumption that may not hold. The classifier was reported to diagnose cytomegalovirus status with high specificity and sensitivity in both the original cohort and the validation cohort. A later analysis associated 16,951 TCR beta sequences with specific HLA alleles at a false discovery rate of 0.05. A later genetic analysis associated a missense DCLRE1C variant with V-gene and J-gene trimming of TCR beta chains, and an independent cohort replicated the association. In a later analysis, HLA-associated TCR beta chains were found to be more clonally expanded and to have lower generation probabilities than equally common non-associated chains. A total of about 150 TCR beta chains were listed by the study as associated with cytomegalovirus. A few of the identified cytomegalovirus-associated TCR beta chains were confirmed in vitro to be specific for cytomegalovirus antigens. In an earlier analysis of some 540 of the donors, most TCR beta V segments appeared in productive rearrangements about 87% or about 30% of the time, broadly matching IMGT annotations. In a later analysis, most CMV-associated TCR beta chains were found to appear HLA-restricted, with HLA associations seemingly driven largely by CMV exposure. Assigning TCR associations to individual alleles was difficult when HLA alleles, especially DR and DQ, strongly co-occurred. Because counts were too low, approximately 15 rarely observed V segments, including chromosome 9 orphons, were excluded from the earlier analysis of about 500 of the donors. This cohort had only TCR beta chains sequenced, and the lack of alpha or paired-chain data limited which features could be detected.

The cohort was made up of 666 healthy bone marrow donors. At the time of sampling, all cohort members were nominally healthy, though unrecorded immune exposures were likely present. The donor tested CMV seronegative and was one of the 352 seronegative cohort members. Each donor provided a peripheral blood sample, and peripheral blood mononuclear cells were used for TCR beta sequencing. The Qiagen DNeasy Blood Extraction Kit was used to extract genomic DNA from the blood cell samples. As for this clone: Which antigen it targets is not known. Base qualities are not recorded, but no much larger clone differs from it by a single base.

V is shortened by 10 bases, J by 10 bases, and the region joining them spans 14 bases. The CDR3 contains 11 residues, cysteine and phenylalanine counted. Only the CDR3 portion is preserved as DNA: 33 bases, with reading frame beginning at the first base. The germline V gene gives CDR1 as MNHEY and CDR2 as SVGAGI. The library came from the immunoSEQ multiplex PCR assay. The multiplex PCR relied on a mix of 60 forward primers for TCR Vbeta segments and 13 reverse primers for TCR Jbeta segments. Amplification of the CDR3 region of rearranged TCR beta genes was performed with a multiplex PCR assay on genomic DNA. Amplified TCR beta libraries were sequenced as 87-base-pair reads on the Illumina HiSeq System. Regarding the original processing steps: A later analysis tallied some 79 million unique TCR beta chains across the approximately 670 repertoires, and around 12 million of those chains were shared by two or more donors. Raw reads were error-corrected and collapsed into unique sequences by a nearest-neighbor algorithm in which closely related sequences were merged to remove PCR and sequencing errors. CDR3 sequences were aligned to IMGT reference sequences to assign V, D and J gene segments. For a sequence to be retained, at least a six-nucleotide match to both a V gene segment and a J gene segment was required. A rearrangement was called productive if the CDR3 had no stop codons and remained in frame with V and J, and every other rearrangement was called non-productive. CDR3 was defined according to IMGT convention as the region running from the second conserved V-encoded cysteine to the conserved J-encoded phenylalanine. Sequences without an unambiguous match to a single V gene segment were excluded from the earlier analysis of approximately 560 of the donors. In an earlier analysis of several hundred of the donors, a V segment was called functional when productive rearrangements were above 56.7%, and segregating when the standard deviation between donors exceeded 5%. A statistical classification framework was built to diagnose cytomegalovirus status from the catalog of TCR beta chain sequences. V and J gene assignment, in a later analysis, came from comparing TCR nucleotide sequences with IMGT/GENE-DB human TR gene sequences. Using the TCRdist pipeline, a later analysis assigned CDR3 sequences along with most-parsimonious VDJ recombination scenarios. A later analysis defined each TCR beta chain by its CDR3 amino acid sequence plus V-gene family, and excluded reads lacking a unique V-gene family. To address suspected cross-contamination and a sequencing artifact, a later analysis removed roughly 640 highly shared, low-generation-probability nucleotide sequences. In a later analysis, a clonal expansion index was calculated for each public chain from normalized within-repertoire ranks of inferred template counts. Generation probabilities in a later analysis came from a VDJ recombination model fitted to out-of-frame rearrangements, and those results were checked against IGoR. Hypergeometric tests were used in a later analysis to score TCR-TCR, TCR-HLA and TCR-CMV co-occurrence, with a repertoire-size bias correction applied to the TCR pairs. False discovery rates were estimated in a later analysis by permuting HLA or CMV assignments 20 times. A later analysis grouped co-occurring TCRs with DBSCAN, adding TCRdist sequence similarity when clustering within HLA-allele-positive subsets. Repertoires with fewer than 30,000 or more than 120,000 public chains were left out of co-occurrence clustering, as were several repertoires with anomalous nucleotide sharing. TCRdb obtained this table from immuneACCESS and retained in-frame rearrangements with V and J assigned. These tables miss some clones; where compared with another copy, unresolved V genes account for less than half of the shortfall, and the remainder is unexplained. V, J and clone size are those of that table, while D and trimming were read from the DNA. The sample data list 75,000 to 90,000 clones, and around 77% of these were observed just once. The leading ten clones occupy 3% to 3.5% of the sample.

Recombination connected TRBV6-5 to TRBJ2-1, and the D gene may be TRBD2, 5 bases matching. Sequencing was done on a sample of PBMCs. The receptor was derived from a man in his forties or fifties in good health and CMV-seronegative. This receptor has the CDR3 CATSSVREQFF. The nucleotides read TGTGCCACGAGTAGCGTGAGAGAGCAGTTCTTC.